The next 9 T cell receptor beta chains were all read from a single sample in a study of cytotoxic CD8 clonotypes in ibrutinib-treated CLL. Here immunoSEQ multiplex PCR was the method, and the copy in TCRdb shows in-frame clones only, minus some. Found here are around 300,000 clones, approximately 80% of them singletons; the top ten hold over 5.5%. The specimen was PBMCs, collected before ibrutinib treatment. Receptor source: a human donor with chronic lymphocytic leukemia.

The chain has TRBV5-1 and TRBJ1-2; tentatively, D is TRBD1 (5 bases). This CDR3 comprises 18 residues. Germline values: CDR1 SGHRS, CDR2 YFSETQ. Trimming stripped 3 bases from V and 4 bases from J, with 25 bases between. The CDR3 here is CASSSVYRDSGFVYGYTF. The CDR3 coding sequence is TGCGCCAGCAGCTCAGTCTACCGGGACTCAGGGTTTGTCTATGGCTACACCTTC.

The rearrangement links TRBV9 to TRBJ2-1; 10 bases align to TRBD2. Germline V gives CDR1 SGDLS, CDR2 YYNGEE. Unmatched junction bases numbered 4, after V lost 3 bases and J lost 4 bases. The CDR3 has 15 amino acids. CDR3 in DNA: TGTGCCAGCAGCGCCAGCGGGAGGGGTTACAATGAGCAGTTCTTC. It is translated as CASSASGRGYNEQFF.

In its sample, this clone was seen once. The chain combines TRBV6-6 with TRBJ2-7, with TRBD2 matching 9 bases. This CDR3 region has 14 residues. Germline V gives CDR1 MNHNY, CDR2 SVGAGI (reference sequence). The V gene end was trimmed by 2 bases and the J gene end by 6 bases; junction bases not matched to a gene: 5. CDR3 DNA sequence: TGTGCCAGCAGTTACGGTCTAGCGGGATTCGAGCAGTACTTC. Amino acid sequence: CASSYGLAGFEQYF.

The DNA for the CDR3 is TGTGCCAGCAGCCGCCGAGCGGAGGGCTCCTACGAGCAGTACTTC. Translating gives CASSRRAEGSYEQYF. The chain uses TRBV7-3 and TRBJ2-7; D may be TRBD2 (6 bases). The ends were cut back, 5 bases at V and 0 bases at J, with 14 bases in the middle. Germline V gene sequence: CDR1 SGHTA, CDR2 FQGTGA. The CDR3 is made up of 15 amino acids.

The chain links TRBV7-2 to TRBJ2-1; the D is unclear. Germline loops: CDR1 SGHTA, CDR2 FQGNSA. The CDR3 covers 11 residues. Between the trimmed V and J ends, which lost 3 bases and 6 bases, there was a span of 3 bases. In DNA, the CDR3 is TGTGCCAGCAGCTTCGTCAATGAGCAGTTCTTC. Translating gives CASSFVNEQFF.

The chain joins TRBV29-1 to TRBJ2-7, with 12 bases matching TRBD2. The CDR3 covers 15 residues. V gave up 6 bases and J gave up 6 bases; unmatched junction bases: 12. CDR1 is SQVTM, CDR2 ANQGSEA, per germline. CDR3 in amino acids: CSVGGLAGPSGEQYF. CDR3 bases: TGCAGCGTAGGGGGACTAGCGGGCCCCAGCGGCGAGCAGTACTTC.

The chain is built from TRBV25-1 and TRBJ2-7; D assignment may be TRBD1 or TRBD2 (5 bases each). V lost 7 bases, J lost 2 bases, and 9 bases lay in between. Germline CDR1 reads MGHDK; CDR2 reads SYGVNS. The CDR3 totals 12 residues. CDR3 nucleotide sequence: TGTGCCAGCACACGGGGCACCTACGAGCAGTACTTC. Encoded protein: CASTRGTYEQYF.

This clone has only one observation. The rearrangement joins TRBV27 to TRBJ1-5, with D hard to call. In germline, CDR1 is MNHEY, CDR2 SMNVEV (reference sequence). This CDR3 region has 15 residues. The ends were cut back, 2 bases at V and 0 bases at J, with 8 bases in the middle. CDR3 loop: CASSLTGFSNQPQHF. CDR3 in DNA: TGTGCCAGCAGTTTAACTGGGTTTAGCAATCAGCCCCAGCATTTT.

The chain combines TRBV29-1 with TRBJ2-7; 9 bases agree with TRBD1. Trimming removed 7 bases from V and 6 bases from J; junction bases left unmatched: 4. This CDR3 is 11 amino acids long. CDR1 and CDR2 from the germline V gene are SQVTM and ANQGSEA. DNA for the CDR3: TGCAGCGCACAGGGGGCATCCGAGCAGTACTTC. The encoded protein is CSAQGASEQYF.